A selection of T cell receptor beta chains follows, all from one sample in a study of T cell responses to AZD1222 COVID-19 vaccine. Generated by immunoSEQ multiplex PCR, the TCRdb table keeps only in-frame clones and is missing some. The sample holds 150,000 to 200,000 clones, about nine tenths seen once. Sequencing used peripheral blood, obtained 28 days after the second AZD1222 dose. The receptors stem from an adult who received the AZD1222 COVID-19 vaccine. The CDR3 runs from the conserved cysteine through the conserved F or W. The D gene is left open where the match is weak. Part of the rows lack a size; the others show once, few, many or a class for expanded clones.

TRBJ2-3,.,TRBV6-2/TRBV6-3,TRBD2,TGTGCCAGCAGTTACGGGCTAGCGGGGGAAGATACGCAGTATTTT,CASSYGLAGEDTQYF
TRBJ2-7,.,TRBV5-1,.,TGCGCCAGCTCCCATGGCGGGGCCAACGAGCAGTACTTC,CASSHGGANEQYF
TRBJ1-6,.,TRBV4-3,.,TGCGCCAGCAGCCAAGATAGGGCAGGAGGCTCCTATAATTCACCCCTCCACTTT,CASSQDRAGGSYNSPLHF
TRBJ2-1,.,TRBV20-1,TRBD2,TGCAGTGCTAGTCGGGGAGGGAGAAGCAATGAGCAGTTCTTC,CSASRGGRSNEQFF
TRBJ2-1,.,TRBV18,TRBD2,TGTGCCAGCTCACCATTGTCTCCGACTAGCGGGAGGGTGCATGAGCAGTTCTTC,CASSPLSPTSGRVHEQFF
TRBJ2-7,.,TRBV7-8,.,TGTGCCAGCAGCTTCGGACAGAAGTTCCCCTACGAGCAGTACTTC,CASSFGQKFPYEQYF
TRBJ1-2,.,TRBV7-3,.,TGTGCCAGCAGCTTAAGAGAGCGTTACTATGGCTACACCTTC,CASSLRERYYGYTF
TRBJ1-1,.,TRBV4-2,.,TGTGCCAGCAGCCAAGATGGTCCCCCCCGGCCTTTCTTT,CASSQDGPPRPFF
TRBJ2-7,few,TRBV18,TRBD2,TGTGCCAGCTCACATAGCGGGGGGACATCCTACGAGCAGTACTTC,CASSHSGGTSYEQYF
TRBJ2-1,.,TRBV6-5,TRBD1,TGTGCCAGCAGTAACCGGGACAGCTTCTACAATGAGCAGTTCTTC,CASSNRDSFYNEQFF
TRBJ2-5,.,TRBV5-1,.,TGCGCCAGCAGCCTCCCTACCCAAGAGACCCAGTACTTC,CASSLPTQETQYF
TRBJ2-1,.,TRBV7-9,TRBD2,TGTGCCAGCAGACCCGGGGGGGGAAACTCCTACAATGAGCAGTTCTTC,CASRPGGGNSYNEQFF
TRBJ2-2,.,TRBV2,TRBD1,TGTGCCAGCAGTGTTTCCGGGACAGCCACCGGGGAGCTGTTTTTT,CASSVSGTATGELFF
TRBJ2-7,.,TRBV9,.,TGTGCCAGCAGCTTTTTCCCCCGGGGGAACACCTACGAGCAGTACTTC,CASSFFPRGNTYEQYF
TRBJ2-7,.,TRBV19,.,TGTGCCAGTAGTTTTACCCGGGACTTGGCCTACGAGCAGTACTTC,CASSFTRDLAYEQYF
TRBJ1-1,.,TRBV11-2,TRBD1,TGTGCCAGCAGCTCTAGGACAGGGATGCCCACTGAAGCTTTCTTT,CASSSRTGMPTEAFF
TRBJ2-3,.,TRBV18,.,TGTGCCAGCTCACCCGCCTATTTGACAAGTCCTAGCACAGATACGCAGTATTTT,CASSPAYLTSPSTDTQYF
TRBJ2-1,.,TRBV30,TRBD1,TGTGCCTGGACGGGACAGGGGGTTGGCAATGAGCAGTTCTTC,CAWTGQGVGNEQFF
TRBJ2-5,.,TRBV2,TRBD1,TGTGCCAGCAGGGGACAGGGGGCGCGGCAAGAGACCCAGTACTTC,CASRGQGARQETQYF
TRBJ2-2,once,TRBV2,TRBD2,TGTGCCAGCAGTAAACTAGCGGGAATTCCGAACACCGGGGAGCTGTTTTTT,CASSKLAGIPNTGELFF
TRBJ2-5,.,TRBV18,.,TGTGCCAGCTCACCGCGACAGACCCAAGAGACCCAGTACTTC,CASSPRQTQETQYF
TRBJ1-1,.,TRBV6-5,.,TGTGCCAGCAGTTACTCCAGCAACACTGAAGCTTTCTTT,CASSYSSNTEAFF
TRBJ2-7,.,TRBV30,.,TGTGCCTGGAGTGATCACCTCTACGAGCAGTACTTC,CAWSDHLYEQYF
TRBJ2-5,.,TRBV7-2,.,TGTGCCAGCAGCTTATCCCACTTGGTGGAGACCCAGTACTTC,CASSLSHLVETQYF
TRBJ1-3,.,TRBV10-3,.,TGTGCCATCAGTGAGTTACAGCCTGGAAACACCATATATTTT,CAISELQPGNTIYF
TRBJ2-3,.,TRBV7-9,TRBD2,TGTGCCGGGGGGGTAGCGGCTAGCACAGATACGCAGTATTTT,CAGGVAASTDTQYF